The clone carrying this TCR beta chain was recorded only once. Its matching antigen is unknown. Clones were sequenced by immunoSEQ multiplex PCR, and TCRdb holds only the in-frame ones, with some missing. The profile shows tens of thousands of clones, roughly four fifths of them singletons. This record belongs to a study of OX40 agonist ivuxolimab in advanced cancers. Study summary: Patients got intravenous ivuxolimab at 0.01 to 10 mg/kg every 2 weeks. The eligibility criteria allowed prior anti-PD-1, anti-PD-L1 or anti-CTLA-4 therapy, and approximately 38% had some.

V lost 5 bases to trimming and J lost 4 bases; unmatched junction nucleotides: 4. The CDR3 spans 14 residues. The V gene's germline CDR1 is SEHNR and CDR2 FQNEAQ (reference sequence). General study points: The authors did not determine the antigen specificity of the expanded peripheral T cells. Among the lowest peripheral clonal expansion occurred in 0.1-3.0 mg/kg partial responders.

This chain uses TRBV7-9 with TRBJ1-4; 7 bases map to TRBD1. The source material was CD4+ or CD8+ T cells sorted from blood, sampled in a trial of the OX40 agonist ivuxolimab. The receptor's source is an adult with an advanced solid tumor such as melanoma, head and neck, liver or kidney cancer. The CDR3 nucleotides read TGTGCCAGCAGCCCGGGACAGCGTAATGAAAAACTGTTTTTT. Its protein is CASSPGQRNEKLFF.